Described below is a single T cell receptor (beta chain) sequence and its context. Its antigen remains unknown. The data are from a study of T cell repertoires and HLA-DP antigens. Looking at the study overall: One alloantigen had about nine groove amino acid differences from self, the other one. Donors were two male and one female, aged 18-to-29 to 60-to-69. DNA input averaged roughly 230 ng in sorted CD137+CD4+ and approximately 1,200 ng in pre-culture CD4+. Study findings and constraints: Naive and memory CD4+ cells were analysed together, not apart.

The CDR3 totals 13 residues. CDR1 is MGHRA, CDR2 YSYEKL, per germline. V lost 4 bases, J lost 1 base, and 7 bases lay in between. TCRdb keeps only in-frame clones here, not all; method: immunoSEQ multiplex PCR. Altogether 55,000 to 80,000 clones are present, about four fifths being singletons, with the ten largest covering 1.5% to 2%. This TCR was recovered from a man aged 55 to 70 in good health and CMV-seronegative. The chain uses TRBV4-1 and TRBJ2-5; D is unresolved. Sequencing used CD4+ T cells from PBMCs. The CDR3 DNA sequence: TGCGCCAGCAGCCTCGGACCCCAAGAGACCCAGTACTTC. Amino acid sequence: CASSLGPQETQYF.